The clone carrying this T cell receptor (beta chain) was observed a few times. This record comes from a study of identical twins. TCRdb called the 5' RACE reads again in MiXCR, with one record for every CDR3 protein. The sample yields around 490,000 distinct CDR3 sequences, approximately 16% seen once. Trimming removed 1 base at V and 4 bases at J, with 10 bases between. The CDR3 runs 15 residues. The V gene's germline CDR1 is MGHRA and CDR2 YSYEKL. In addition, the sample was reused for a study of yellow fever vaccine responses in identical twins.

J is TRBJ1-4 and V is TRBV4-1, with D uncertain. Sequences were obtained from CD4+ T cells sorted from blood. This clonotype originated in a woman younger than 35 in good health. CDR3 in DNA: TGCGCCAGCAGCCAAGGTCAAGATTATAATGAAAAACTGTTTTTT. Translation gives CASSQGQDYNEKLFF.